This T cell receptor (beta chain) was observed in a study of blood T cell repertoires in COVID-19. CDR1 LGHNA and CDR2 YSLEER come from the germline V gene. Trimming cost V 11 bases and J 6 bases, with 11 bases left between them. This CDR3 has 12 amino acids. Profiled with immunoSEQ multiplex PCR; TCRdb holds only in-frame clones, not every one. The table shows about 200,000 clones, with about 80% occurring only once. Sequenced material: PBMCs or T cells enriched from blood (not recorded which). The V and J genes are TRBV4-3 and TRBJ1-6; the D gene is possibly TRBD1 (5 bases). The clonotype originates from a woman between 45 and 60 years old who had been exposed to COVID-19. In DNA form, the CDR3 reads TGCGCCTCTCGGGGGGGTAATTCACCCCTCCACTTT. It specifies CASRGGNSPLHF.